This T cell receptor (beta chain) was sequenced during a study of shared clonotypes between healthy human individuals. From germline, CDR1 is DFQATT and CDR2 SNEGSKA (reference sequence). V lost 2 bases and J 8 bases, leaving 7 bases between the germline ends. This CDR3 is built from 11 residues. CD45RO-negative cells were positively selected for CCR7, leaving out terminally differentiated effector memory CD45RA+ cells. Profiling relied on immunoSEQ multiplex PCR, and the TCRdb table lists in-frame clones only, not all of them. The sample holds about 700,000 clones, around 92% seen once. The chain is built from TRBV20-1 and TRBJ2-1; no clear D. What was sequenced was naive CD8+ T cells sorted from blood. The sequence was obtained from a man aged 25-45 years in good health. For the CDR3, the DNA is TGCAGTGCTAGACTAGAGTATGAGCAGTTCTTC. This codes for CSARLEYEQFF.